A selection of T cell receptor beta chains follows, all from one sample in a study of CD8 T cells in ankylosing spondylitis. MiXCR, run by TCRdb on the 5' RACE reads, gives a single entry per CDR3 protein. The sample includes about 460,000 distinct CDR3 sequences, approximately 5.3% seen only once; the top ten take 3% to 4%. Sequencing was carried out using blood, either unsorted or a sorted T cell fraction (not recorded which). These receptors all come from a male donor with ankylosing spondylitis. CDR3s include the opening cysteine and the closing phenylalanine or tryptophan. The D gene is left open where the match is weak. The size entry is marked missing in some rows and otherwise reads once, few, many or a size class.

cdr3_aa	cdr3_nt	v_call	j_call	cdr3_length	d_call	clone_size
CASSFPDRGYTF	TGTGCCAGCAGTTTCCCGGACAGGGGCTACACCTTC	TRBV12-3/TRBV12-4	TRBJ1-2	12	TRBD1	many
CSALLAGRYNEQFF	TGCAGTGCACTACTAGCGGGACGCTACAATGAGCAGTTCTTC	TRBV20-1	TRBJ2-1	14	TRBD2	many
CASSAAVETQYF	TGCGCCAGCAGCGCAGCCGTGGAGACCCAGTACTTC	TRBV5-1	TRBJ2-5	12	-	many
CASSLDRSYEQYF	TGCGCCAGCAGCTTGGACAGGAGCTACGAGCAGTACTTC	TRBV5-1	TRBJ2-7	13	-	many
CASSERDRASGELFF	TGTGCCAGCAGCGAAAGAGATCGTGCATCGGGGGAGCTGTTTTTT	TRBV6-1	TRBJ2-2	15	-	many
CASSYGDRRLNQPQHF	TGTGCCAGCAGTTACGGGGACAGAAGGCTTAATCAGCCCCAGCATTTT	TRBV6-2/TRBV6-3	TRBJ1-5	16	TRBD1	many
CATSREAGAYEQYF	TGTGCCACCAGCAGGGAAGCAGGGGCCTACGAGCAGTACTTC	TRBV15	TRBJ2-7	14	-	many
CSASKGADTGELFF	TGCAGTGCTAGCAAGGGGGCGGACACCGGGGAGCTGTTTTTT	TRBV20-1	TRBJ2-2	14	TRBD1	many
CASSRDTEAFF	TGTGCCAGCAGCAGAGACACTGAAGCTTTCTTT	TRBV5-6	TRBJ1-1	11	-	many
CSARLAGGLYEQYF	TGCAGTGCGAGACTAGCGGGAGGCCTCTACGAGCAGTACTTC	TRBV20-1	TRBJ2-7	14	TRBD2	many
CASNQGRDGDLEQYF	TGCGCCAGCAACCAGGGGCGGGACGGCGATTTAGAGCAGTACTTC	TRBV5-1	TRBJ2-7	15	-	-
CASSTGRDSYGYTF	TGTGCCAGCAGTACGGGCAGGGACTCATATGGCTACACCTTC	TRBV12-3/TRBV12-4	TRBJ1-2	14	-	few
CAGGGWQPQHF	TGTGCCGGGGGGGGGTGGCAGCCCCAGCATTTT	TRBV5-5	TRBJ1-5	11	-	many
CASSASGSGTQYF	TGTGCCAGCAGCGCGAGCGGGAGCGGTACGCAGTATTTT	TRBV7-6	TRBJ2-3	13	TRBD2	few
CASSPQNSWANEKLFF	TGTGCCAGCAGTCCCCAGAATAGCTGGGCTAATGAAAAACTGTTTTTT	TRBV27	TRBJ1-4	16	-	many
CSVRPFGEGTYEQYF	TGCAGCGTTCGTCCGTTCGGGGAGGGGACCTACGAGCAGTACTTC	TRBV29-1	TRBJ2-7	15	TRBD2	many
CASSVVAGREQYF	TGTGCCAGCAGCGTAGTAGCCGGGCGCGAGCAGTACTTC	TRBV9	TRBJ2-7	13	-	-
CASSPTQDTQYF	TGTGCCAGCAGCCCGACCCAAGATACGCAGTATTTT	TRBV7-2	TRBJ2-3	12	-	many
CASSLRRGADTQYF	TGCGCCAGCAGCTTGAGGCGGGGCGCAGATACGCAGTATTTT	TRBV5-1	TRBJ2-3	14	-	many
CASSVEAGRYGYTF	TGTGCCAGCAGCGTAGAGGCAGGGCGGTATGGCTACACCTTC	TRBV9	TRBJ1-2	14	-	many
CASSVPRGVQAFF	TGTGCCAGCAGTGTACCCCGGGGGGTGCAAGCTTTCTTT	TRBV27	TRBJ1-1	13	-	many
CSARSASAKPYNEQFF	TGCAGTGCTAGGTCCGCTAGCGCAAAACCATACAATGAGCAGTTCTTC	TRBV20-1	TRBJ2-1	16	-	many
CASSSLRTGELFF	TGTGCCAGCAGCTCCCTCCGGACCGGGGAGCTGTTTTTT	TRBV11-2	TRBJ2-2	13	-	many
CASSGVLATEAFF	TGTGCCAGCAGTGGCGTCCTGGCCACTGAAGCTTTCTTT	TRBV12-3/TRBV12-4	TRBJ1-1	13	-	many
CASSQVPGQIYEQYF	TGCGCCAGCAGCCAAGTCCCGGGACAGATCTACGAGCAGTACTTC	TRBV4-1	TRBJ2-7	15	TRBD1	many
CASSLDGNPSYEQYF	TGCGCCAGCAGCTTGGACGGAAACCCATCCTACGAGCAGTACTTC	TRBV5-1	TRBJ2-7	15	-	many
CAITGTGPSYEQYF	TGTGCCATCACCGGGACAGGGCCCTCCTACGAGCAGTACTTC	TRBV10-3	TRBJ2-7	14	TRBD1	many